This is a list of T cell receptor beta chains from one sample in a study of shared clonotypes between healthy human individuals. TCRdb's copy holds only in-frame clones and misses some; the assay was immunoSEQ multiplex PCR. The data show about 490,000 clones, with about 72% seen just once and about 11% held by the top ten. The material sequenced was PBMCs. All receptors come from a woman aged 40 to 50 in good health. Some clones in this sample may be carry-over from other donors' samples. Each CDR3 is given with its conserved first and last residue. The D gene is left open where the match is weak. The size field is filled for only some rows; it gives once, few, many or a size class.

j_call	v_call	clone_size	d_call	cdr3_aa	cdr3_nt
TRBJ2-5	TRBV5-1	-	-	CASSDVSGRTQETQYF	TGCGCCAGCAGCGACGTTTCGGGGCGCACCCAAGAGACCCAGTACTTC
TRBJ1-2	TRBV18	once	-	CASSPAADSYGYTF	TGTGCCAGCTCACCGGCGGCAGATTCCTATGGCTACACCTTC
TRBJ2-7	TRBV11-2	once	-	CASSPFPPRAAYEQYF	TGTGCCAGCAGCCCCTTCCCCCCCAGGGCGGCCTACGAGCAGTACTTC
TRBJ2-3	TRBV28	-	-	CASSRYPRASADTQYF	TGTGCCAGCAGTCGCTACCCGAGAGCCTCTGCAGATACGCAGTATTTT
TRBJ2-1	TRBV6-5	many	-	CASTFTPDSGNEQFF	TGTGCCAGCACCTTCACACCTGACTCCGGGAATGAGCAGTTCTTC
TRBJ2-3	TRBV6-5	-	-	CASRRLGAGGDTQYF	TGTGCCAGCAGGCGACTAGGAGCTGGGGGAGATACGCAGTATTTT
TRBJ2-6	TRBV2	many	-	CASKAQGSSPGANVLTF	TGTGCCAGCAAAGCCCAAGGTTCCTCTCCTGGGGCCAACGTCCTGACTTTC
TRBJ2-5	TRBV5-5	-	-	CASSQPGLQETQYF	TGTGCCAGCAGCCAACCGGGACTCCAAGAGACCCAGTACTTC
TRBJ1-1	TRBV28	few	-	CASSPLSGRQNTEAFF	TGTGCCAGCAGTCCCCTCTCGGGACGGCAGAACACTGAAGCTTTCTTT
TRBJ1-1	TRBV19	-	-	CASSPVGDPNGNTEAFF	TGTGCCAGTAGTCCCGTCGGGGATCCCAATGGGAACACTGAAGCTTTCTTT
TRBJ2-4	TRBV5-1	-	TRBD1	CASSPGTGAKNIQYF	TGCGCCAGCAGCCCCGGGACAGGGGCCAAAAACATTCAGTACTTC
TRBJ2-3	TRBV9	-	-	CASSAGGGTGTDTQYF	TGTGCCAGCAGCGCGGGAGGGGGGACAGGCACAGATACGCAGTATTTT
TRBJ1-2	TRBV7-8	-	TRBD1	CASSLRDRPNYGYTF	TGTGCCAGCAGCCTCCGGGACAGACCTAACTATGGCTACACCTTC
TRBJ2-3	TRBV9	-	-	CASSVGRSTDTQYF	TGTGCCAGCAGCGTAGGCAGAAGCACAGATACGCAGTATTTT
TRBJ1-6	TRBV4-3	-	-	CASSQVTGSQNSPLHF	TGCGCCAGCAGCCAAGTTACGGGTTCCCAAAATTCACCCCTCCACTTT
TRBJ2-7	TRBV7-6	-	-	CASSSETANSYEQYF	TGTGCCAGCAGCTCGGAAACAGCAAACTCCTACGAGCAGTACTTC
TRBJ1-6	TRBV30	-	-	CAWSVRNSPLHF	TGTGCCTGGAGTGTGCGGAATTCACCCCTCCACTTT
TRBJ2-4	TRBV15	-	TRBD2	CATSKGLMSSKNIQYF	TGTGCCACCAGCAAGGGACTAATGTCATCCAAAAACATTCAGTACTTC
TRBJ2-7	TRBV4-2	few	-	CASSQVVLVEQYF	TGTGCCAGCAGCCAAGTAGTCCTCGTCGAGCAGTACTTC
TRBJ2-5	TRBV27	once	-	CASSLLRGPAEYQETQYF	TGTGCCAGCAGTTTATTGCGTGGCCCAGCTGAATACCAAGAGACCCAGTACTTC
TRBJ2-7	TRBV6-1	-	TRBD1	CASSGTGDREQYF	TGTGCCAGCAGCGGGACAGGGGATCGGGAGCAGTACTTC
TRBJ1-1	TRBV7-9	many	-	CASSLGNRRGVAFF	TGTGCCAGCAGCTTAGGTAATAGACGGGGGGTAGCTTTCTTT
TRBJ2-7	TRBV7-9	few	TRBD1	CASSAHRDSPSYEQYF	TGTGCCAGCAGCGCCCACCGGGACAGTCCATCCTACGAGCAGTACTTC
TRBJ1-2	TRBV29-1	once	-	CSGAIRVGYGYTF	TGCAGCGGCGCAATCAGGGTCGGCTATGGCTACACCTTC
TRBJ2-7	TRBV25-1	once	TRBD1	CASSGRGARGWDEQYF	TGTGCCAGCAGTGGAAGGGGTGCCAGGGGGTGGGACGAGCAGTACTTC
TRBJ2-7	TRBV9	-	-	CASSVVDSSYEQYF	TGTGCCAGCAGCGTAGTGGACAGCTCCTACGAGCAGTACTTC
TRBJ1-1	TRBV5-1	-	TRBD1	CASSLAQGAGAFF	TGCGCCAGCAGCTTGGCACAGGGGGCGGGGGCTTTCTTT
TRBJ2-1	TRBV9	once	TRBD2	CASSVGAGEGEQFF	TGTGCCAGCAGCGTAGGAGCGGGAGAAGGCGAGCAGTTCTTC
TRBJ1-4	TRBV4-1	-	-	CASSQTGRPATNEKLFF	TGCGCCAGCAGCCAAACGGGGAGGCCGGCAACTAATGAAAAACTGTTTTTT
TRBJ2-7	TRBV21-1	few	-	CASSRGLAGGRYEQYF	TGTGCCAGCAGCCGGGGACTAGCGGGAGGCAGGTACGAGCAGTACTTC
TRBJ1-1	TRBV4-2	-	-	CASSFKIGETEAFF	TGTGCCAGCAGCTTCAAAATAGGGGAGACTGAAGCTTTCTTT
TRBJ2-1	TRBV5-6	-	-	CASSLGRKELNEQFF	TGTGCCAGCAGCTTGGGAAGGAAGGAACTTAATGAGCAGTTCTTC
TRBJ2-1	TRBV11-1	-	TRBD2	CASLEGKREIDNEQFF	TGTGCCAGCTTGGAGGGGAAGCGGGAGATCGACAATGAGCAGTTCTTC
TRBJ2-3	TRBV28	few	TRBD1	CASSGQGTDTQYF	TGTGCCAGTTCGGGACAGGGAACAGATACGCAGTATTTT
TRBJ2-5	TRBV18	-	-	CASSPPVGETQYF	TGTGCCAGCTCACCACCGGTGGGAGAGACCCAGTACTTC
TRBJ1-1	TRBV20-1	-	-	CSARRGGEAFF	TGCAGTGCTAGACGGGGGGGTGAAGCTTTCTTT
TRBJ1-3	TRBV27	-	-	CASSFLGPGGGNTIYF	TGTGCCAGCAGTTTTCTCGGCCCGGGGGGGGGAAACACCATATATTTT
TRBJ2-2	TRBV6-6	once	-	CASRGYGELFF	TGTGCCAGCAGGGGGTACGGGGAGCTGTTTTTT
TRBJ2-7	TRBV7-9	few	-	CASSLRQGYEQYF	TGTGCCAGCAGCTTACGTCAGGGCTACGAGCAGTACTTC
TRBJ2-3	TRBV25-1	-	TRBD2	CASSEWLAGGPDTQYF	TGTGCCAGCAGTGAATGGTTAGCGGGAGGGCCAGATACGCAGTATTTT
TRBJ1-5	TRBV28	-	-	CASRPPGVGNQPQHF	TGTGCCAGCAGGCCCCCAGGGGTTGGTAATCAGCCCCAGCATTTT
TRBJ1-2	TRBV10-2	-	-	CASSESQGRGYTF	TGCGCCAGCAGTGAGTCCCAGGGAAGAGGCTACACCTTC